One and the same sample provided the 28 T cell receptor beta chains below, sequenced in a study of blood T cells in healthy people across ages. A second PCR of roughly 7 to 11 cycles used a sample-barcoded 5' primer and a J-beta primer mix. TCRdb passed the 5' RACE reads through MiXCR, listing each CDR3 protein once. The sample gives some 1,800,000 distinct CDR3 sequences, roughly two fifths of which show up once; about 21% is in the top ten. The sample consisted of blood. The receptors originated from a human donor in good health.

The rearrangement uses TRBV7-9 and TRBJ2-5; weak D call: TRBD1 (6 bases). Deletions cut 5 bases from V and 11 bases from J, with 15 bases between. There are 12 residues in the CDR3. Germline V gene lookup returns CDR1 SEHNR and CDR2 FQNEAQ (reference sequence). In DNA, the CDR3 is TGTGCCAGCAGCCTACCGGGACAAGTGCAGTACTTC. It specifies CASSLPGQVQYF.

This chain connects TRBV11-3 to TRBJ1-2; D not certain. The germline gives CDR1 SGHNT, CDR2 YENEEA. The CDR3 runs 14 residues. V was trimmed by 5 bases and J by 5 bases, leaving 15 bases between them. CDR3 sequence reads: CASSPPGREYGYTF. In DNA form, the CDR3 reads TGTGCCAGCAGCCCTCCCGGGCGGGAGTATGGCTACACCTTC. Full variable domain (outside the CDR3, taken from reference TRBV11-3 and TRBJ1-2): EAGVVQSPRYKIIEKKQPVAFWCNPISGHNTLYWYLQNLGQGPELLIRYENEEAVDDSQLPKDRFSAERLKGVDSTLKIQPAELGDSAVYLCASSPPGREYGYTFGSGTRLTVV.

Concerning this clonotype itself: One end of the junction varies from germline; a read error may be responsible. The V gene is TRBV7-9, the J gene TRBJ2-7, with TRBD2 matching 9 bases. CDR3 length: 16 amino acids. CDR1 and CDR2 from the germline V gene are SEHNR and FQNEAQ (reference sequence). CDR3 nucleotides: TGTACCAGCAGCTTAGGGAGCGGGGGGTTCACCTACGAGCAGTACTTC. This gives the protein CTSSLGSGGFTYEQYF.

This chain links TRBV20-1 with TRBJ2-1, with D possibly TRBD2 on 7 matching bases. V dropped 6 bases and J dropped 0 bases, with 12 bases sitting between them. The germline V gene encodes CDR1 DFQATT and CDR2 SNEGSKA (reference sequence). This CDR3 comprises 14 residues. CDR3 sequence (DNA): TGCAGTGCCCGGGGGGCCAGCTCCTACAATGAGCAGTTCTTC. Protein sequence: CSARGASSYNEQFF.

The J gene is TRBJ1-5, the V gene TRBV28; D remains ambiguous. Trimming left V 3 bases short and J 6 bases short, with 12 bases between. This CDR3 is 14 amino acids long. Germline CDR1 and CDR2: MDHEN and SYDVKM. In DNA, the CDR3 is TGTGCCAGCAGTTTCTGGCGGCATAGTCAGCCCCAGCATTTT. This encodes CASSFWRHSQPQHF.

This chain links TRBV29-1 with TRBJ2-1; D unresolved. Germline-derived CDR1 and CDR2 are SQVTM and ANQGSEA. The CDR3 has 12 amino acids. The V end was cut by 6 bases, the J end by 15 bases, with 21 bases between. The CDR3 bases are TGCAGCGTCGGATGGGGAAGGTATCAAGGGTTCTTC. As protein: CSVGWGRYQGFF.

In this sample, this clonotype turned up a few times. The chain carries TRBV5-1 and TRBJ2-1, with 11 bases that match TRBD2. Germline loops: CDR1 SGHRS, CDR2 YFSETQ. The CDR3 is 16 residues long. Losses at the gene ends were 0 bases for V and 6 bases for J; bases not matched to a gene: 5. CDR3 sequence (DNA): TGCGCCAGCAGCTTGGACCCAGGACTAGCGGGCAATGAGCAGTTCTTC. Protein product: CASSLDPGLAGNEQFF.

In the case of this clonotype: At one end, the junction sequence differs from germline, possibly due to a read error. For the CDR3, the DNA is TGCGCCGGCAGTGAAGGGTTTAGAAGAAACCAGCCCCAGCATTTT. Translating gives CAGSEGFRRNQPQHF. The chain links TRBV10-1 to TRBJ1-5, with unresolved D. CDR3 length: 15 residues. Germline V gene data show CDR1 as WNHNN and CDR2 as SYGVQD (reference sequence).

The sample holds a few counts of this clonotype. The chain is built from TRBV29-1 and TRBJ1-2, with D possibly matching TRBD1 (5 bases). Germline assignment: CDR1 SQVTM and CDR2 ANQGSEA. The germline V and J ends were trimmed by 0 bases and 3 bases, with 8 bases remaining between them. The CDR3 extends over 13 amino acids. This CDR3 reads CSVEDREDYGYTF. The CDR3 DNA reads as TGCAGCGTTGAAGACAGGGAAGACTATGGCTACACCTTC.

V usage is TRBV6-1 and J usage is TRBJ2-5; 10 nucleotides line up with TRBD1. In germline, CDR1 is MNHNS, CDR2 SASEGT. The CDR3 covers 14 residues. The trim removed 6 bases at V and 4 bases at J, leaving 5 bases unmatched. For the CDR3, the DNA is TGTGCCAGCAGCCGGGACAGGGGTGGAGAGACCCAGTACTTC. Translation: CASSRDRGGETQYF.

The count of this clonotype is one. This CDR3 fails to terminate in the conserved phenylalanine or tryptophan, so it likely reflects a read error. The J gene is TRBJ2-5, the V gene TRBV20-1; D tentatively reads TRBD1 or TRBD2 (6 bases each). V lost 1 base and J 7 bases, leaving 19 bases between the germline ends. The CDR3 totals 15 residues. Germline V gene sequence: CDR1 DFQATT, CDR2 SNEGSKA (reference sequence). The DNA for the CDR3 is TGCAGTGCTAGAGTTTTGATCGTAGGGGGAGGGACCCAGTACTTA. This gives the protein CSARVLIVGGGTQYL.

This clonotype was seen a few times. The CDR3 region has the DNA TGCGCCAGCAGCCAACTCGACAGAACCTACGAGCAGTACTTC. Translating gives CASSQLDRTYEQYF. This chain links TRBV4-1 with TRBJ2-4; D perhaps matches TRBD1 (5 bases). Near its end, the DNA agrees better with TRBJ2-7, so the J call may be wrong. CDR1 MGHRA and CDR2 YSYEKL come from the germline V gene. CDR3 length: 14 residues.

This clonotype was observed a handful of times. The chain carries TRBV20-1 and TRBJ2-7, with TRBD1 as a possible D gene (6 bases). V was shortened by 3 bases and J by 3 bases, with 15 bases between the two germline ends. The CDR3 has 14 residues. Germline V gene data show CDR1 as DFQATT and CDR2 as SNEGSKA (reference sequence). CDR3 residues: CSASEVGTNYEQYF. The CDR3 bases are TGCAGTGCTAGTGAGGTTGGGACAAACTACGAGCAGTACTTC.

Comments on this clonotype: Germline is not matched at one junction end, which may reflect a read error. The rearrangement links TRBV12-3 or TRBV12-4 to TRBJ1-2; 8 bases align to TRBD1. CDR3 length: 14 amino acids. In nucleotides, the CDR3 is TGTACCAGCTCCCCTGGACAGGGATGGTATGGCTACACCTTC. Protein: CTSSPGQGWYGYTF.

The chain links TRBV24-1 to TRBJ1-1; maybe TRBD1 (5 bases). Trimming cost V 5 bases and J 2 bases, with 8 bases left between them. The CDR3 runs 13 residues. From germline, CDR1 is KGHDR and CDR2 SFDVKD. The CDR3 sequence is CATSGGSNTEAFF. CDR3 DNA sequence: TGTGCCACCAGTGGGGGCAGTAACACTGAAGCTTTCTTT.

V and J are TRBV12-5 and TRBJ2-1; tentatively, D is TRBD2 (5 bases). The CDR3 sequence is 15 residues long. The V and J ends lost 6 bases and 2 bases respectively, with 14 bases between them. Per the germline V gene, CDR1 is LGHNT and CDR2 is FRNRAP. CDR3 coding DNA: TGTGCTAGTGGCAAGGACTCCAATGCCTACAATGAGCAGTTCTTC. It is translated as CASGKDSNAYNEQFF. Full variable domain (outside the CDR3, taken from reference TRBV12-5 and TRBJ2-1): DARVTQTPRHKVTEMGQEVTMRCQPILGHNTVFWYRQTMMQGLELLAYFRNRAPLDDSGMPKDRFSAEMPDATLATLKIQPSEPRDSAVYFCASGKDSNAYNEQFFGPGTRLTVL.

The table lists this clonotype with a few counts. This chain connects TRBV6-6 to TRBJ1-4; possibly TRBD1 for D (5 bases). Germline CDR1 reads MNHNY; CDR2 reads SVGAGI (reference sequence). The CDR3 loop spans 15 amino acids. The V end was cut by 4 bases, the J end by 10 bases, with 19 bases between. The CDR3 spells CASSSLTDKLGKLFF. CDR3 nucleotide sequence: TGTGCCAGCAGTTCGCTGACAGACAAGCTGGGAAAACTGTTTTTT.

This chain links TRBV24-1 with TRBJ2-3; D is uncertain. In germline, CDR1 is KGHDR, CDR2 SFDVKD. This CDR3 contains 13 residues. The V end was cut by 4 bases, the J end by 0 bases, with 4 bases between. The CDR3 loop is CATSDHSTDTQYF. CDR3 nucleotides: TGTGCCACCAGTGACCACAGCACAGATACGCAGTATTTT.

CDR3 residues: CASSPGQSGANVLTF. The CDR3 DNA follows: TGCGCCAGCAGCCCCGGACAGTCTGGGGCCAACGTCCTGACTTTC. This chain connects TRBV5-1 to TRBJ2-6; D might be TRBD1 (6 bases). V was clipped by 4 bases and J by 1 base, with 9 bases between them. The CDR3 is made up of 15 amino acids. Germline V gene lookup returns CDR1 SGHRS and CDR2 YFSETQ.

In this sample, this clonotype turned up a few times. The genes are TRBV29-1 and TRBJ2-1; TRBD2 matches at 13 bases. V lost 7 bases and J lost 7; bases outside the gene matches: 7. CDR1 is SQVTM and CDR2 is ANQGSEA in the germline V gene. CDR3 length: 14 residues. The CDR3 loop reads CSAAGLAGRNEQFF. CDR3 nucleotide sequence: TGCAGCGCGGCGGGACTAGCGGGGAGGAATGAGCAGTTCTTC.

The chain is built from TRBV9 and TRBJ2-6; 9 bases are shared with TRBD1. J gave up 0 bases and V 4 bases, and 14 bases lay outside the gene matches. The CDR3 extends over 20 amino acids. The germline CDR1 and CDR2 sequences are SGDLS and YYNGEE. CDR3 protein: CASSNRDREAPSSGANVLTF. The CDR3 DNA sequence: TGTGCCAGCAGCAACCGGGACAGGGAGGCCCCTAGCTCTGGGGCCAACGTCCTGACTTTC.

This clonotype was counted a single time. An end of the junction differs from the germline gene, which may be a read error. This chain links TRBV12-5 with TRBJ1-5; weak D call: TRBD1 (5 bases). The CDR3 loop spans 17 amino acids. Germline V lookup: CDR1 LGHNT, CDR2 FRNRAP. The CDR3 loop is CANGFGHQGGLQQPQHF. The CDR3 nucleotides are TGTGCTAATGGTTTCGGACACCAGGGAGGCCTCCAGCAGCCCCAGCATTTT.

The V call is TRBV9, the J call TRBJ2-1; TRBD2 matches at 8 bases. The CDR3 length is 16 residues. Germline V gene data show CDR1 as SGDLS and CDR2 as YYNGEE. J lost 0 bases, V lost 4 bases, and 6 bases had no gene match. The CDR3 loop reads CASSQGTSFSYNEQFF. CDR3 in DNA: TGTGCCAGCAGCCAAGGGACTAGTTTCTCCTACAATGAGCAGTTCTTC. Full variable domain (missing parts from reference TRBV9 and TRBJ2-1): DSGVTQTPKHLITATGQRVTLRCSPRSGDLSVYWYQQSLDQGLQFLIQYYNGEERAKGNILERFSAQQFPDLHSELNLSSLELGDSALYFCASSQGTSFSYNEQFFGPGTRLTVL.

This clonotype was detected only a few times. The V and J genes are TRBV7-2 and TRBJ2-1, with TRBD1 matching over 8 bases. CDR3 length equals 13 residues. The trim removed 5 bases at V and 8 bases at J, leaving 5 bases unmatched. In germline, CDR1 is SGHTA, CDR2 FQGNSA. CDR3 residues: CASSRGTGDEQFF. In DNA form, the CDR3 reads TGTGCCAGCAGCCGTGGGACAGGAGATGAGCAGTTCTTC.

This clonotype was picked up many times. The chain carries TRBV7-2 and TRBJ2-1; D perhaps matches TRBD2 (5 bases). There are 15 residues in the CDR3. Per the germline V gene, CDR1 is SGHTA and CDR2 is FQGNSA. V was pared by 8 bases and J by 4 bases, with 18 bases between. CDR3 in amino acids: CASGLPRRDYNEQFF. The CDR3, as DNA: TGTGCCAGCGGACTTCCGAGACGGGATTACAATGAGCAGTTCTTC.

In its sample, this clonotype was seen a few times. CDR3 protein: CASSFRGRDYGYTF. In nucleotides, the CDR3 is TGTGCCAGCAGTTTCAGGGGGCGCGACTATGGCTACACCTTC. V is TRBV28 and J is TRBJ1-2; TRBD1 aligns across 8 bases. J gave up 3 bases and V 3 bases, and 3 bases lay outside the gene matches. Per the germline V gene, CDR1 is MDHEN and CDR2 is SYDVKM. CDR3 length: 14 residues.

As for this clonotype: One end of the junction is discordant with germline, which a read error may explain. The J gene is TRBJ2-3, the V gene TRBV12-3 or TRBV12-4; 9 nucleotides match TRBD1. This CDR3 has 14 amino acids. This CDR3 is CASSEGQGADTEYF. The CDR3 DNA follows: TGTGCCAGCAGTGAGGGACAGGGAGCAGATACGGAGTATTTT.

Regarding this clonotype: Relative to the germline gene, one junction end is altered; a read error may explain this. The chain employs TRBV28 and TRBJ2-1; TRBD1 matches 11 bases. The germline CDR1 and CDR2 sequences are MDHEN and SYDVKM. The CDR3 has 15 residues. The CDR3 is CASRRGTGGYNEQFF. DNA of the CDR3: TGCGCCAGCAGGAGGGGGACAGGGGGCTACAATGAGCAGTTCTTC.